A single sample gave rise to the 26 T cell receptor beta chains below, sequenced in a study of blood T cell repertoires in COVID-19. This table comes from immunoSEQ multiplex PCR, and its TCRdb copy is limited to in-frame clones, with some not included. Here the sample spans roughly 69,000 clones, more than 60% being singletons. Sequenced sample: peripheral blood. These receptors were taken from a woman aged 50 to 60 with acute or convalescent COVID-19.

Regarding this clone: At the DNA level, this CDR3 is encoded by other sequences in the same sample as well. This rearrangement joins TRBV7-2 to TRBJ2-3, with D unresolved. The CDR3 runs 12 residues. Germline CDR1 is SGHTA and CDR2 is FQGNSA. The V end was cut by 5 bases, the J end by 2 bases, with 5 bases between. CDR3 bases: TGTGCCAGCAGCCAAAACACAGATACGCAGTATTTT. Translating gives CASSQNTDTQYF.

In this sample, this clone turned up once. This chain uses TRBV6-5 with TRBJ1-6; D not certain. The CDR3 has 14 residues. The V gene's germline CDR1 is MNHEY and CDR2 SVGAGI. Trimming took off 5 bases at V and 3 bases at J, with 8 bases between the two ends. The CDR3: CASSPGIYNSPLHF. DNA for the CDR3: TGTGCCAGCAGTCCGGGGATCTATAATTCACCCCTCCACTTT.

V and J are TRBV11-2 and TRBJ2-5, with 16 bases that match TRBD2. Germline trimming cut 5 bases from V and 1 base from J; bases unmatched to any gene: 4. This CDR3 spans 17 amino acids. The germline V gene encodes CDR1 SGHAT and CDR2 FQNNGV. CDR3 sequence: CASSLGTSGGAQETQYF. In DNA form, the CDR3 reads TGTGCCAGCAGCCTAGGGACTAGCGGGGGGGCCCAAGAGACCCAGTACTTC.

This rearrangement joins TRBV24-1 to TRBJ2-3; TRBD2 agrees at 14 bases. Trimming at V came to 3 bases and at J to 4 bases, leaving 14 bases not matched to a gene. The CDR3 runs to 20 residues. Germline CDR1 KGHDR, CDR2 SFDVKD. DNA of the CDR3: TGTGCCACCAGTGATCCTGGGACTAGCGGGAGTGTCGGGGGGGCAGATACGCAGTATTTT. Translation gives CATSDPGTSGSVGGADTQYF.

The chain is built from TRBV2 and TRBJ1-1, with 7 bases aligning to TRBD1. Germline-derived CDR1 and CDR2 are SNHLY and FYNNEI. This CDR3 contains 15 residues. J lost 4 bases, V lost 4 bases, and 9 bases had no gene match. The CDR3 protein is CASSVDARGSTEAFF. The CDR3, as DNA: TGTGCCAGCAGTGTGGACGCCAGGGGGTCCACTGAAGCTTTCTTT.

This chain connects TRBV20-1 to TRBJ1-4; the D gene is possibly TRBD1 (5 bases). Trimming left V 3 bases short and J 8 bases short, with 13 bases between. Germline CDR1 is DFQATT and CDR2 is SNEGSKA (reference sequence). The CDR3 consists of 13 residues. CDR3 bases: TGCAGTGCTAGTTGGGGGGAAGGAGAAAAACTGTTTTTT. It encodes CSASWGEGEKLFF.

This rearrangement joins TRBV7-9 to TRBJ1-2, with D possibly being TRBD1 (5 bases). Looked up from germline, CDR1 is SEHNR and CDR2 is FQNEAQ (reference sequence). The ends were cut back, 3 bases at V and 3 bases at J, with 20 bases in the middle. CDR3 length equals 17 residues. As DNA, the CDR3 is TGTGCCAGCAGCTTTTTCCCCCCCCAGGGCCGCGACTATGGCTACACCTTC. This sequence encodes CASSFFPPQGRDYGYTF.

The DNA for the CDR3 is TGTGCCAGCAGAAGGGACAGGGGGCTATACGAGCAGTACTTC. Translated, it gives CASRRDRGLYEQYF. The J gene is TRBJ2-7, the V gene TRBV28; 12 bases are shared with TRBD1. Germline trimming cut 6 bases from V and 4 bases from J; bases unmatched to any gene: 4. The CDR3 consists of 14 residues. Germline CDR1 reads MDHEN; CDR2 reads SYDVKM.

The DNA for the CDR3 is TGTGCCAGCAGGATGACTAAGCGGGGGGCGGAAGATACGCAGTATTTT. This codes for CASRMTKRGAEDTQYF. J is TRBJ2-3 and V is TRBV5-4; 9 nucleotides match TRBD2. Per the germline V gene, CDR1 is SGHNT and CDR2 is YYREEE (reference sequence). This CDR3 contains 16 residues. The V segment lost 5 bases and the J segment 5 bases; nucleotides outside the gene matches: 12.

This clone appeared a few times. The chain uses TRBV28 and TRBJ1-1; TRBD1 might be the D (5 bases). This CDR3 has 15 amino acids. CDR1 is MDHEN, CDR2 SYDVKM, per germline. V shed 6 bases and J shed 1 base, with 15 bases lying between them. CDR3 residues: CASSSAGTRNTEAFF. Here the CDR3 DNA reads TGTGCCAGCAGCTCGGCGGGGACGAGGAACACTGAAGCTTTCTTT.

The gene calls are TRBV20-1 and TRBJ2-3; D not resolved. The CDR3 extends over 12 amino acids. Trimming stripped 3 bases from V and 1 base from J, with 5 bases between. CDR1 is DFQATT and CDR2 is SNEGSKA in the germline V gene (reference sequence). The CDR3 spells CSASAGTDTQYF. CDR3 nucleotide sequence: TGCAGTGCTAGTGCTGGCACAGATACGCAGTATTTT.

The chain couples TRBV28 to TRBJ2-1; the D gene is possibly TRBD2 (5 bases). This CDR3 has 14 amino acids. Looked up from germline, CDR1 is MDHEN and CDR2 is SYDVKM. V lost 4 bases and J lost 6, with 13 bases in between. The CDR3 DNA reads TGTGCCAGCAGTTCCCCCCGGGGTCGCAATGAGCAGTTCTTC. This codes for CASSSPRGRNEQFF.

The chain joins TRBV24-1 to TRBJ2-3; tentative D call: TRBD1 (6 bases). Germline V lookup: CDR1 KGHDR, CDR2 SFDVKD. V was clipped by 3 bases and J by 1 base, with 19 bases between them. The CDR3 loop spans 18 amino acids. Here the CDR3 reads CATSDPNRAGDGTDTQYF. The CDR3 bases are TGTGCCACCAGTGATCCTAACAGGGCCGGTGATGGCACAGATACGCAGTATTTT.

The chain is built from TRBV11-2 and TRBJ2-5; 7 bases line up with TRBD1. V shed 5 bases, J shed 3 bases, and the junction held 9 bases outside the gene matches. The CDR3 has 15 residues. Germline V lookup: CDR1 SGHAT, CDR2 FQNNGV. CDR3 in amino acids: CASSRRGRSEETQYF. CDR3 DNA sequence: TGTGCCAGCAGCCGTAGGGGGCGCTCGGAAGAGACCCAGTACTTC.

The V gene is TRBV5-1, the J gene TRBJ2-3, with D possibly TRBD2 on 6 matching bases. V lost 4 bases and J lost 7, with 19 bases in between. Germline CDR1 SGHRS, CDR2 YFSETQ. The CDR3 runs 15 residues. The CDR3 region has the DNA TGCGCCAGCAGCCCCGGGGAGGTGGGGCAGAATACGCAGTATTTT. The encoded protein is CASSPGEVGQNTQYF.

The gene calls are TRBV9 and TRBJ2-5, with unresolved D. Germline V CDR1 and CDR2: SGDLS, YYNGEE. V shed 3 bases and J shed 5 bases, with 8 bases lying between them. This CDR3 is 12 amino acids long. Here the CDR3 DNA reads TGTGCCAGCAGCGATAATTTCGAGACCCAGTACTTC. Its translation: CASSDNFETQYF.

V gene TRBV9 combines with J gene TRBJ2-1; 9 bases line up with TRBD1. Germline loops: CDR1 SGDLS, CDR2 YYNGEE. The V and J ends lost 6 bases and 7 bases, in that order; junction bases with no gene match: 8. There are 14 residues in the CDR3. The CDR3 DNA reads TGTGCCAGCACCAGGGACAGGGCAGCGAATGAGCAGTTCTTC. Translation: CASTRDRAANEQFF. The full variable domain, completed using reference TRBV9 and TRBJ2-1, is DSGVTQTPKHLITATGQRVTLRCSPRSGDLSVYWYQQSLDQGLQFLIQYYNGEERAKGNILERFSAQQFPDLHSELNLSSLELGDSALYFCASTRDRAANEQFFGPGTRLTVL.

V usage is TRBV11-1 and J usage is TRBJ2-5; TRBD2 aligns across 14 bases. Looked up from germline, CDR1 is SGHAT and CDR2 is FQDESV (reference sequence). The ends lost 3 bases at V and 2 bases at J; junction bases unmatched: 2. The CDR3 runs to 16 residues. The CDR3 here is CASSLGLAGAQETQYF. The CDR3 bases are TGTGCCAGCAGCTTGGGACTAGCGGGGGCACAAGAGACCCAGTACTTC.

The chain links TRBV6-2 or TRBV6-3 to TRBJ2-7, with D maybe TRBD1 (5 bases). Looked up from germline, CDR1 is MNHEY and CDR2 is SVGEGT. Trimming left V 0 bases short and J 2 bases short, with 11 bases between. The CDR3 has 15 residues. In nucleotides, the CDR3 is TGTGCCAGCAGTTACTCGGCAGGGAACACCTACGAGCAGTACTTC. It codes for CASSYSAGNTYEQYF.

The CDR3 DNA follows: TGCAGTGCTAGTTCGGGGAATAGCAATCAGCCCCAGCATTTT. Translation: CSASSGNSNQPQHF. The V call is TRBV20-1, the J call TRBJ1-5; D gene unclear. CDR1 is DFQATT, CDR2 SNEGSKA, per germline (reference sequence). This CDR3 spans 14 amino acids. V was shortened by 3 bases and J by 0 bases, with 9 bases between the two germline ends.

This rearrangement joins TRBV5-1 to TRBJ1-4, with TRBD1 matching 8 bases. The CDR3 is 16 amino acids. Germline-derived CDR1 and CDR2 are SGHRS and YFSETQ. After removal of 0 bases from V and 6 bases from J, the junction contained 7 bases not matched to a gene. The CDR3 is CASSLGLGQGDEKLFF. The DNA of the CDR3 is TGCGCCAGCAGCTTGGGATTAGGACAGGGTGATGAAAAACTGTTTTTT.

The chain uses TRBV29-1 and TRBJ2-7; D possibly corresponds to TRBD1 (6 bases). With 7 bases removed from V and 2 bases from J, the gap between germline ends came to 12 bases. The CDR3 is made up of 12 amino acids. Germline V CDR1 and CDR2: SQVTM, ANQGSEA. The CDR3 here is CSARTEAYEQYF. The CDR3 nucleotides read TGCAGCGCTCGGACAGAAGCCTACGAGCAGTACTTC.

This clone was seen only a few times. V usage is TRBV4-2 and J usage is TRBJ1-2; D is ambiguous. The CDR3 sequence is 13 residues long. V was pared by 2 bases and J by 8 bases, with 12 bases between. Germline-derived CDR1 and CDR2 are LGHNA and YNFKEQ. The CDR3 sequence is CASSQNGLRGYTF. The CDR3 DNA follows: TGTGCCAGCAGCCAAAATGGACTACGGGGCTACACCTTC.

This clone has more than one count but fewer than ten. The chain uses TRBV28 and TRBJ1-2, with no clear D. The germline V gene encodes CDR1 MDHEN and CDR2 SYDVKM. The CDR3 covers 12 residues. Trimming shortened V by 6 bases and J by 8 bases, and 13 bases separated the two germline ends. Written as DNA, the CDR3 is TGTGCCAGCAGAAGAGTCGGAGGGGGCTACACCTTC. It translates to CASRRVGGGYTF.

The chain combines TRBV20-1 with TRBJ2-7, with 10 bases aligning to TRBD2. The ends lost 3 bases at V and 7 bases at J; junction bases unmatched: 6. Germline V gene data show CDR1 as DFQATT and CDR2 as SNEGSKA (reference sequence). This CDR3 is 13 amino acids long. Written as DNA, the CDR3 is TGCAGTGCTAGTCTAGCGGGAGAAAGGGAGCAGTACTTC. Its protein is CSASLAGEREQYF.

The V gene is TRBV5-1, the J gene TRBJ1-3; D is ambiguous. Deletions cut 1 base from V and 1 base from J, with 6 bases between. The CDR3 sequence is 14 residues long. CDR1 is SGHRS, CDR2 YFSETQ, per germline. As DNA, the CDR3 is TGCGCCAGCAGCTTGAGCAGGTCTGGAAACACCATATATTTT. This sequence encodes CASSLSRSGNTIYF.